This T cell receptor (beta chain) was retrieved from a study of shared clonotypes between healthy human individuals. Across the whole study: Each donor contributed plates that comprised three CD4 naive, three CD4 memory, two CD8 naive and one CD8 memory. Study conclusions and caveats: Generally, estimated richness proved larger in naive subsets than it did in memory subsets.

Comment on this clone: Its antigen is as yet unknown.

Trimming stripped 4 bases from V and 2 bases from J, with 9 bases between. Germline CDR1 reads SQVTM; CDR2 reads ANQGSEA. The CDR3 is made up of 12 amino acids. TCRdb's table, derived via immunoSEQ multiplex PCR, lists solely in-frame clones and lacks some. In the table there are some 2,500,000 clones, roughly 93% of which are singletons. Into CD45RA+ naive and CD45RA-negative memory subsets, the CD4+ cells were split. The receptor comes from a man between 18 and 29 years old in good health. Some clones in this sample may be carry-over from other donors' samples. The V and J genes are TRBV29-1 and TRBJ2-7; no clear D. The specimen was naive CD4+ T cells from PBMCs. The subset: CD45RA+ positively selected. The CDR3: CSVGRNPYEQYF. CDR3 DNA sequence: TGCAGCGTTGGCAGGAATCCCTACGAGCAGTACTTC.